The 27 T cell receptor beta chains given below trace back to one sample, sequenced in a study of blood T cell repertoires in COVID-19. Clones were sequenced by immunoSEQ multiplex PCR, and TCRdb holds only the in-frame ones, with some missing. Among 25,000 to 30,000 clones listed, 80% to 90% were seen once. The specimen sequenced was peripheral blood. The receptor set was obtained from a woman older than 75 with COVID-19, enrolled during active disease.

The gene calls are TRBV7-6 and TRBJ1-1, with 7 bases lining up with TRBD1. CDR3 length: 11 residues. With 8 bases clipped from V and 3 bases from J, the junction kept 0 bases outside the gene matches. Per the germline V gene, CDR1 is SGHVS and CDR2 is FNYEAQ. CDR3 DNA: TGTGCCAGCGACAGGGACACTGAAGCTTTCTTT. Its translation is CASDRDTEAFF. Drawing the rest from reference TRBV7-6 and TRBJ1-1, the complete variable domain is GAGVSQSPRYKVTKRGQDVALRCDPISGHVSLYWYRQALGQGPEFLTYFNYEAQQDKSGLPNDRFSAERPEGSISTLTIQRTEQRDSAMYRCASDRDTEAFFGQGTRLTVV.

The chain couples TRBV10-3 to TRBJ2-2, with TRBD2 identical over 10 bases. V shed 0 bases and J 4 bases; nucleotides not matched to a gene: 5. This CDR3 has 17 residues. CDR1 is ENHRY, CDR2 SYGVKD, per germline. CDR3 loop: CAISESASGGFTGELFF. DNA of the CDR3: TGTGCCATCAGTGAGTCTGCTAGCGGGGGTTTCACCGGGGAGCTGTTTTTT.

The chain uses TRBV7-9 and TRBJ2-5; D possibly corresponds to TRBD1 (5 bases). The germline gives CDR1 SEHNR, CDR2 FQNEAQ (reference sequence). V dropped 5 bases and J dropped 1 base, with 11 bases sitting between them. The CDR3 runs 14 residues. The CDR3 nucleotides read TGTGCCAGCAGCCTACAGGATATCCAAGAGACCCAGTACTTC. It specifies CASSLQDIQETQYF.

The V and J genes are TRBV19 and TRBJ2-5; D is perhaps TRBD2 (5 bases). The CDR3 spans 13 residues. V was trimmed by 3 bases and J by 6 bases, leaving 11 bases between them. The germline gives CDR1 LNHDA, CDR2 SQIVND (reference sequence). In DNA form, the CDR3 reads TGTGCCAGTAGTATTGGAGGTAGCAAGACCCAGTACTTC. It specifies CASSIGGSKTQYF.

CDR3 sequence (DNA): TGTGCCAGCAGCCAAGGACAGGGTGACTATGGCTACACCTTC. Amino acids: CASSQGQGDYGYTF. This chain uses TRBV14 with TRBJ1-2; TRBD1 matches at 7 bases. Germline V gene sequence: CDR1 SGHDN, CDR2 FVKESK. After removal of 1 base from V and 3 bases from J, the junction contained 2 bases not matched to a gene. The CDR3 runs to 14 residues.

The chain couples TRBV5-1 to TRBJ2-1; D may be TRBD1 (5 bases). Trimming shortened V by 3 bases and J by 0 bases, and 10 bases separated the two germline ends. CDR3 size: 15 residues. Germline V gene data show CDR1 as SGHRS and CDR2 as YFSETQ. This CDR3 is CASSSQGASYNEQFF. The DNA for the CDR3 is TGCGCCAGCAGCTCCCAAGGGGCCTCCTACAATGAGCAGTTCTTC. The variable domain in full, completed from reference TRBV5-1 and TRBJ2-1, reads KAGVTQTPRYLIKTRGQQVTLSCSPISGHRSVSWYQQTPGQGLQFLFEYFSETQRNKGNFPGRFSGRQFSNSRSEMNVSTLELGDSALYLCASSSQGASYNEQFFGPGTRLTVL.

The J gene is TRBJ2-7, the V gene TRBV13; D possibly corresponds to TRBD2 (6 bases). Germline V gene sequence: CDR1 PRHDT, CDR2 FYEKMQ (reference sequence). This CDR3 region has 13 residues. Trimming took 7 bases from V and 0 from J, leaving 10 bases between them. CDR3 amino acids: CASTRGTSYEQYF. CDR3 coding DNA: TGTGCCAGCACCCGGGGGACCTCCTACGAGCAGTACTTC.

This clone came up once. This chain joins TRBV7-9 and TRBJ2-5; D possibly corresponds to TRBD2 (5 bases). The CDR3 has 13 amino acids. Per the germline V gene, CDR1 is SEHNR and CDR2 is FQNEAQ (reference sequence). The V and J ends lost 5 bases and 2 bases respectively, with 9 bases between them. As DNA, the CDR3 is TGTGCCAGCAGCACTAGATCACAAGAGACCCAGTACTTC. Residues: CASSTRSQETQYF. The whole variable domain, filled in from reference TRBV7-9 and TRBJ2-5, reads DTGVSQNPRHKITKRGQNVTFRCDPISEHNRLYWYRQTLGQGPEFLTYFQNEAQLEKSRLLSDRFSAERPKGSFSTLEIQRTEQGDSAMYLCASSTRSQETQYFGPGTRLLVL.

CDR3 protein: CASSFRYQETQYF. The CDR3 DNA reads as TGTGCCAGTAGTTTCCGGTACCAAGAGACCCAGTACTTC. The chain carries TRBV19 and TRBJ2-5, with no clear D. The CDR3 has 13 residues. Trimming removed 5 bases from V and 0 bases from J, with 7 bases in between. The V gene's germline CDR1 is LNHDA and CDR2 SQIVND (reference sequence).

The chain employs TRBV5-4 and TRBJ2-3, with D possibly TRBD2 on 5 matching bases. V was trimmed by 0 bases and J by 2 bases, leaving 10 bases between them. From germline, CDR1 is SGHNT and CDR2 YYREEE (reference sequence). There are 15 residues in the CDR3. Here the CDR3 reads CASSLVPGNTDTQYF. The CDR3 bases are TGTGCCAGCAGCTTGGTTCCGGGAAACACAGATACGCAGTATTTT.

The V and J genes are TRBV4-1 and TRBJ1-1; 7 bases agree with TRBD1. The CDR3 is 15 residues long. Per the germline V gene, CDR1 is MGHRA and CDR2 is YSYEKL. V was pared by 2 bases and J by 1 base, with 4 bases of the junction left unmatched. The CDR3 loop is CASSQSTGTNTEAFF. The CDR3 region has the DNA TGCGCCAGCAGCCAATCGACAGGGACGAACACTGAAGCTTTCTTT.

This rearrangement joins TRBV19 to TRBJ1-6, with D perhaps matching TRBD1 (6 bases). The germline CDR1 and CDR2 sequences are LNHDA and SQIVND (reference sequence). This CDR3 is built from 13 residues. V was pared by 6 bases and J by 9 bases, with 12 bases between. The DNA for the CDR3 is TGTGCCAGTAGCCTCCTACAGGGTTCACCCCTCCACTTT. Protein product: CASSLLQGSPLHF.

This rearrangement joins TRBV2 to TRBJ1-4, with 11 bases lining up with TRBD1. Germline V CDR1 and CDR2: SNHLY, FYNNEI. The ends lost 6 bases at V and 6 bases at J; junction bases unmatched: 6. The CDR3 is made up of 15 amino acids. The CDR3 is CASRIGQGADEKLFF. The CDR3 DNA reads TGTGCCAGCAGGATAGGACAGGGGGCGGATGAAAAACTGTTTTTT.

J is TRBJ2-3 and V is TRBV11-2, with 8 nucleotides matching TRBD2. V trimming: 5 bases; J trimming: 4 bases; junction bases outside the gene matches: 8. CDR3 size: 15 residues. Germline V gene lookup returns CDR1 SGHAT and CDR2 FQNNGV. The CDR3 DNA is TGTGCCAGCAGCCCCGGGACTAGGTCCGCAGATACGCAGTATTTT. Its translation is CASSPGTRSADTQYF.

V and J are TRBV6-5 and TRBJ1-3; 7 bases match TRBD1. Germline-derived CDR1 and CDR2 are MNHEY and SVGAGI. The length of the CDR3 is 12 residues. After removal of 8 bases from V and 8 bases from J, the junction contained 6 bases not matched to a gene. The CDR3 is CASRGTADTIYF. CDR3 nucleotides: TGTGCCAGCCGGGGGACAGCGGACACCATATATTTT.

The chain recombines TRBV5-6 with TRBJ1-1; 9 bases match TRBD1. This CDR3 spans 14 amino acids. V was clipped by 3 bases and J by 5 bases; unmatched bases: 5. Germline-derived CDR1 and CDR2 are SGHDT and YYEEEE. The CDR3 DNA sequence: TGTGCCAGCAGCTCATGGACAGGGGTTACTGAAGCTTTCTTT. Its translation: CASSSWTGVTEAFF. The full variable domain, rest sourced from reference TRBV5-6 and TRBJ1-1, is DAGVTQSPTHLIKTRGQQVTLRCSPKSGHDTVSWYQQALGQGPQFIFQYYEEEERQRGNFPDRFSGHQFPNYSSELNVNALLLGDSALYLCASSSWTGVTEAFFGQGTRLTVV.

This clone was observed a handful of times. The chain has TRBV7-8 and TRBJ1-5, with 9 bases that match TRBD1. Germline values: CDR1 SGHVS, CDR2 FQNEAQ. CDR3 size: 17 residues. J was trimmed by 6 bases and V by 1 base; bases with no gene match: 10. The CDR3 reads CASSLEVGTGTSQPQHF. The DNA for the CDR3 is TGTGCCAGCAGCTTAGAAGTAGGGACAGGGACTTCTCAGCCCCAGCATTTT. The whole variable domain, remainder taken from reference TRBV7-8 and TRBJ1-5, is GAGVSQSPRYKVAKRGQDVALRCDPISGHVSLFWYQQALGQGPEFLTYFQNEAQLDKSGLPSDRFFAERPEGSVSTLKIQRTQQEDSAVYLCASSLEVGTGTSQPQHFGDGTRLSIL.

The rearrangement joins TRBV9 to TRBJ1-4; unclear D gene. V lost 1 base and J lost 2, with 9 bases in between. This CDR3 has 15 residues. Germline V lookup: CDR1 SGDLS, CDR2 YYNGEE. CDR3 amino acids: CASSVMGGTNEKLFF. CDR3 in DNA: TGTGCCAGCAGCGTAATGGGAGGGACTAATGAAAAACTGTTTTTT.

This clone was counted between two and nine times. The CDR3 DNA sequence: TGTGCCAGCAGCTACGGACGTCCGGGGGGAAACATTCAGTACTTC. It encodes CASSYGRPGGNIQYF. The chain combines TRBV5-4 with TRBJ2-4, with 7 bases fitting TRBD2. Losses at the gene ends were 3 bases for V and 6 bases for J; bases not matched to a gene: 9. Per the germline V gene, CDR1 is SGHNT and CDR2 is YYREEE (reference sequence). The CDR3 consists of 15 residues.

This chain links TRBV6-1 with TRBJ1-4; D is perhaps TRBD1 (5 bases). CDR1 and CDR2 from the germline V gene are MNHNS and SASEGT. V lost 2 bases and J 2 bases, leaving 9 bases between the germline ends. CDR3 length equals 15 residues. The CDR3 coding sequence is TGTGCCAGCAGTGAACTGGGGGGGACTAATGAAAAACTGTTTTTT. Its translation is CASSELGGTNEKLFF.

The chain uses TRBV6-5 and TRBJ2-5, with TRBD1 matching 11 bases. This CDR3 is built from 14 residues. V shed 7 bases and J 3 bases; nucleotides not matched to a gene: 4. CDR1 is MNHEY and CDR2 is SVGAGI in the germline V gene. CDR3 sequence (DNA): TGTGCCAGCAACAGGGACAGGGGGAAAGAGACCCAGTACTTC. This codes for CASNRDRGKETQYF.

V is TRBV10-3 and J is TRBJ1-1; 8 bases are a match to TRBD1. The CDR3 consists of 13 residues. J was trimmed by 1 base and V by 6 bases; bases with no gene match: 1. CDR1 is ENHRY, CDR2 SYGVKD, per germline. CDR3 loop: CAIRTGENTEAFF. As DNA, the CDR3 is TGTGCCATCAGGACAGGGGAGAACACTGAAGCTTTCTTT.

The chain is built from TRBV5-4 and TRBJ1-2; D gene ambiguous. Germline V CDR1 and CDR2: SGHNT, YYREEE (reference sequence). Trimming cost V 0 bases and J 4 bases, with 7 bases left between them. This CDR3 spans 13 amino acids. CDR3 sequence reads: CASSLDSTYGYTF. In DNA, the CDR3 is TGTGCCAGCAGCTTGGACAGCACCTATGGCTACACCTTC.

The chain links TRBV5-4 to TRBJ2-5; D may be TRBD1 (6 bases). CDR1 is SGHNT and CDR2 is YYREEE in the germline V gene (reference sequence). V dropped 0 bases and J dropped 6 bases, with 12 bases sitting between them. The CDR3 covers 14 residues. The CDR3 nucleotides are TGTGCCAGCAGCTTGGGACAGGCGGAGAAGACCCAGTACTTC. Translated, it gives CASSLGQAEKTQYF.

This chain uses TRBV14 with TRBJ1-6; D might be TRBD1 (6 bases). V shed 2 bases and J shed 0 bases, with 14 bases lying between them. The germline CDR1 and CDR2 sequences are SGHDN and FVKESK. The CDR3 is 18 residues long. The CDR3 region has the DNA TGTGCCAGCAGCCAAAAGACAGGCCCGAGCTCCTATAATTCACCCCTCCACTTT. Protein sequence: CASSQKTGPSSYNSPLHF.

This clone appeared once. The CDR3: CASSQGQGHYGYTF. CDR3 in DNA: TGTGCCAGCAGTCAGGGACAGGGGCACTATGGCTACACCTTC. V gene TRBV6-5 combines with J gene TRBJ1-2; 10 bases fit TRBD1. The CDR3 runs to 14 residues. The V segment lost 5 bases and the J segment 3 bases; nucleotides outside the gene matches: 3. Per the germline V gene, CDR1 is MNHEY and CDR2 is SVGAGI.

V gene TRBV5-1 combines with J gene TRBJ2-1; TRBD1 matches 9 bases. The V segment lost 2 bases and the J segment 4 bases; nucleotides outside the gene matches: 13. This CDR3 region has 18 residues. Germline V lookup: CDR1 SGHRS, CDR2 YFSETQ. This chain's CDR3 is CASSLKYSRDREYNEQFF. The DNA for the CDR3 is TGCGCCAGCAGCTTAAAATATTCCCGGGACAGGGAATACAATGAGCAGTTCTTC.